This TCR beta chain is drawn from a study of CD8 T cells in Susac syndrome. The J segment lost 10 bases and the V segment lost 4 bases, leaving 11 bases of the junction unmatched. Per germline, CDR1 SQVTM and CDR2 ANQGSEA. CDR3 length: 15 amino acids. Random hexamers were used to reverse transcribe about 0.5 to 1 ug of RNA. The authors amplified TCR beta CDR3 across 54 Vbeta and 13 Jbeta using immunoSEQ multiplex PCR. TCRdb re-called the immunoSEQ multiplex PCR reads through MiXCR, storing one row per CDR3 protein. The data show around 140,000 distinct CDR3 sequences, 95% seen once. TEMRA cells were FACS-enriched, while CD8+ and CD4+ T cells were negatively isolated.

The sequenced sample consisted of CD4+ T cells from PBMCs. This TCR was recovered from a human donor with Susac syndrome. The chain uses TRBV29-1 and TRBJ2-1; 12 bases are shared with TRBD2. The CDR3 DNA sequence: TGCAGCGTTGTGAGATCTGGACTAGCGGGAACAGAGCAGTTCTTC. It codes for CSVVRSGLAGTEQFF.